The clone carrying this T cell receptor (beta chain) was detected many times. The antigen is undetermined. These data are taken from a study of T cells after yellow fever vaccination. Study conclusions and caveats: The secondary response was weaker but peaked faster, day 5 versus 15. In post-booster samples, most primary-vaccination clones reappeared (about 95% CD4, 88% CD8). Just a small share of clonotypes turned up in the CD4 compartment as well as the CD8 compartment.

The germline CDR1 and CDR2 sequences are MNHNS and SASEGT. V lost 3 bases and J lost 7; bases outside the gene matches: 6. The CDR3 length is 16 residues. A 5'RACE template-switching step, the method used to make TCR cDNA, added a universal primer site and UMIs. TCRdb independently ran MiXCR on the 5' RACE reads; one entry per CDR3 protein. The sample yields some 400,000 distinct CDR3 sequences, 6.2% seen once. The J gene is TRBJ2-3, the V gene TRBV6-1; 14 nucleotides line up with TRBD2. The sequence was collected from a man in his thirties or forties who received the YFV17D yellow fever vaccine. Specimen: PBMCs, collected 5 days after the yellow fever booster vaccination. CDR3 residues: CASSDGTSGSTHTQYF. CDR3 nucleotide sequence: TGTGCCAGCAGTGACGGGACTAGCGGGAGTACACATACGCAGTATTTT.